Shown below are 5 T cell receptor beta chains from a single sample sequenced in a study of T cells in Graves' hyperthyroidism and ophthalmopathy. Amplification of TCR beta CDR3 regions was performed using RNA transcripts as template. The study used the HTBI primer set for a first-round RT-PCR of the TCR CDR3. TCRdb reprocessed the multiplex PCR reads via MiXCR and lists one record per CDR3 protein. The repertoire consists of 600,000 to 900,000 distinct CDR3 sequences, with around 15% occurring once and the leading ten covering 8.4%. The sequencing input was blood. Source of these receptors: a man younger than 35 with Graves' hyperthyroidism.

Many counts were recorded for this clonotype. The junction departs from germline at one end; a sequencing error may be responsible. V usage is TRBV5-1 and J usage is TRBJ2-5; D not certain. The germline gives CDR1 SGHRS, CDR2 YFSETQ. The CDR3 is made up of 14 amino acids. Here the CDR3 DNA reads TGTGCCAGCAGTTTAGCAGGAACCCAAGAGACCCAGTACTTC. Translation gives CASSLAGTQETQYF.

This CDR3 reads CASSWGGLDYGYTF. The CDR3 DNA is TGTGCCAGCAGTTGGGGGGGTCTAGACTATGGCTACACCTTC. The chain links TRBV12-3 or TRBV12-4 to TRBJ1-2; TRBD1 is a possible D gene (5 bases). The CDR3 sequence is 14 residues long. Trimming shortened V by 4 bases and J by 3 bases, and 12 bases separated the two germline ends.

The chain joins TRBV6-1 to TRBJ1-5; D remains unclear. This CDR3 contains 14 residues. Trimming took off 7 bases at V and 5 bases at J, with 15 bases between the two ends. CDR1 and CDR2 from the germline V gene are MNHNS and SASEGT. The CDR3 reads CASTFTHTYQPQHF. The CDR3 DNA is TGTGCCAGCACCTTTACCCACACCTATCAGCCCCAGCATTTT.

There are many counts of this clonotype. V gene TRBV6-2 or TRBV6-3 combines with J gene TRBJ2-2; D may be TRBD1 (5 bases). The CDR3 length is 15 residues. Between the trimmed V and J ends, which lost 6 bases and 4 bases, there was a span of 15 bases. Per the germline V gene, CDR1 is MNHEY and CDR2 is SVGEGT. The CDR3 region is CASRTAQGFTGELFF. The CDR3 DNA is TGTGCCAGCAGAACAGCTCAGGGTTTCACCGGGGAGCTGTTTTTT.

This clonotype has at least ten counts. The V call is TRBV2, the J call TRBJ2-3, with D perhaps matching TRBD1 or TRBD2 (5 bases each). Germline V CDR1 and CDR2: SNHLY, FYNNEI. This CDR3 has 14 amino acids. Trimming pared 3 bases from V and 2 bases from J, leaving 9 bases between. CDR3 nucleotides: TGTGCCAGCAGTGAGGGGGAAGACACAGATACGCAGTATTTT. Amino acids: CASSEGEDTDTQYF.